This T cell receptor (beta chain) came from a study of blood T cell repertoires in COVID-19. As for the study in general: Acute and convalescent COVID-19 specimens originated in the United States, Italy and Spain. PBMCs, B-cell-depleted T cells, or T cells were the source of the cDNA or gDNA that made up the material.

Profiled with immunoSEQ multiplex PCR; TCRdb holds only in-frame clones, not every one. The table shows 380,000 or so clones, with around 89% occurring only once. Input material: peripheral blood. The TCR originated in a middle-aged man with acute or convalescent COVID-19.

The CDR3 sequence is CASTKWREGRTDTQYF. Here the CDR3 DNA reads TGTGCCAGCACCAAATGGCGGGAGGGTCGCACAGATACGCAGTATTTT. This chain joins TRBV11-3 and TRBJ2-3, with 9 bases identical to TRBD2. The V segment lost 7 bases and the J segment 1 base; nucleotides outside the gene matches: 9. CDR1 is SGHNT and CDR2 is YENEEA in the germline V gene. This CDR3 comprises 16 residues.